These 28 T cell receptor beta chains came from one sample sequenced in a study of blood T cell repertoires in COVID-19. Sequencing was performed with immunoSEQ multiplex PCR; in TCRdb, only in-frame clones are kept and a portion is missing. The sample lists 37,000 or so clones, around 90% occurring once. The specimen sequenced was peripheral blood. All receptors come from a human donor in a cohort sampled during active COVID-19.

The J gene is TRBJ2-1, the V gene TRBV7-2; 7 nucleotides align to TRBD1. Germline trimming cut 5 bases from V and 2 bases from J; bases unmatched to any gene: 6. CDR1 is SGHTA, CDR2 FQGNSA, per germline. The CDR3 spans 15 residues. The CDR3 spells CASSPLGTAYNEQFF. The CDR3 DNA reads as TGTGCCAGCAGCCCCCTCGGGACAGCCTACAATGAGCAGTTCTTC.

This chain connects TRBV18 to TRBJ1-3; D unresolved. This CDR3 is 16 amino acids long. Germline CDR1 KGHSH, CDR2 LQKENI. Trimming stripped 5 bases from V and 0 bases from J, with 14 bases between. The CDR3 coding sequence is TGTGCCAGCTCATCTTACGCCGAGAGCTCTGGAAACACCATATATTTT. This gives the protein CASSSYAESSGNTIYF.

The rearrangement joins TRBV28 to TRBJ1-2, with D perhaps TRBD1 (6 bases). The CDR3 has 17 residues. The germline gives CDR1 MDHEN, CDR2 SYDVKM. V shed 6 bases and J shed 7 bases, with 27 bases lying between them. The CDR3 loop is CASSSEKIGTRGFGYTF. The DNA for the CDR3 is TGTGCCAGCAGCTCGGAAAAAATCGGGACAAGAGGATTTGGCTACACCTTC.

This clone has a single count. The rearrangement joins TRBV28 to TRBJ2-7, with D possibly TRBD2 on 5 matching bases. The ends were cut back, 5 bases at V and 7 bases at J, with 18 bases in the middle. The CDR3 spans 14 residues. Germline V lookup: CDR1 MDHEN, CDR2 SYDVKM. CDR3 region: CASSPGSFLGEQYF. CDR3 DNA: TGTGCCAGCAGTCCGGGATCCTTCCTGGGGGAGCAGTACTTC.

This CDR3 reads CASSLSPRDEQYF. The CDR3 DNA is TGTGCCAGCAGCTTGAGCCCCAGGGACGAGCAGTACTTC. The chain links TRBV5-4 to TRBJ2-7; TRBD1 is a possible D gene (5 bases). The ends were cut back, 1 base at V and 5 bases at J, with 10 bases in the middle. Germline CDR1 is SGHNT and CDR2 is YYREEE (reference sequence). CDR3 size: 13 residues. The full variable domain, its missing parts supplied by reference TRBV5-4 and TRBJ2-7, is ETGVTQSPTHLIKTRGQQVTLRCSSQSGHNTVSWYQQALGQGPQFIFQYYREEENGRGNFPPRFSGLQFPNYSSELNVNALELDDSALYLCASSLSPRDEQYFGPGTRLTVT.

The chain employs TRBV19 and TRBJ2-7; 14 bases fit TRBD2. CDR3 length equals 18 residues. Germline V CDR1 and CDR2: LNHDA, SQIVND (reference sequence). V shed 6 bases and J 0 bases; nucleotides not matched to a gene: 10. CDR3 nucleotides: TGTGCCAGTAGCAGTATCGGACTAGCGGGGGGCCTCTCCTACGAGCAGTACTTC. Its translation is CASSSIGLAGGLSYEQYF.

DNA for the CDR3: TGCGCCAGCAGTGAGTCCTACAGCTACGAGCAGTACTTC. Protein: CASSESYSYEQYF. V gene TRBV10-2 combines with J gene TRBJ2-7; no clear D. The CDR3 totals 13 residues. Trimming cost V 0 bases and J 3 bases, with 6 bases left between them. Germline-derived CDR1 and CDR2 are WSHSY and SAAADI.

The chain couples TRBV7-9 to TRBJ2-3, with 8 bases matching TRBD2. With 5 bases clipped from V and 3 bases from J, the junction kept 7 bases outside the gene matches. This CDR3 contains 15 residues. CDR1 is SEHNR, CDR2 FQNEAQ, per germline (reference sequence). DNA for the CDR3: TGTGCCAGCAGCCCAGCGGGGGTCCAAACAGATACGCAGTATTTT. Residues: CASSPAGVQTDTQYF.

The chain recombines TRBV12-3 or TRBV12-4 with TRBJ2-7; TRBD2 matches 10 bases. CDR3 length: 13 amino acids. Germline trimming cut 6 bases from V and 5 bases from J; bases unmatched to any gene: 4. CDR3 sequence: CASRVAGGHEQYF. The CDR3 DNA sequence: TGTGCCAGCAGGGTAGCGGGGGGCCACGAGCAGTACTTC.

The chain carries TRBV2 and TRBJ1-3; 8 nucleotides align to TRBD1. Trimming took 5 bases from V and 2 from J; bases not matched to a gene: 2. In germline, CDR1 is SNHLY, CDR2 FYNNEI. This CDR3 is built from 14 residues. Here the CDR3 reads CASSLTGAGNTIYF. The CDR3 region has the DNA TGTGCCAGCAGTCTGACAGGGGCTGGAAACACCATATATTTT.

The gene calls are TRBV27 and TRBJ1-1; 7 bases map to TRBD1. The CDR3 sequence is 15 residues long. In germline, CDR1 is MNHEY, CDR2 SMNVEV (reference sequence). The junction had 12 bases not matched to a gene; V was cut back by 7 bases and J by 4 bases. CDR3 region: CASNQQGTPATEAFF. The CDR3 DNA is TGTGCCAGCAACCAACAGGGGACCCCCGCCACTGAAGCTTTCTTT.

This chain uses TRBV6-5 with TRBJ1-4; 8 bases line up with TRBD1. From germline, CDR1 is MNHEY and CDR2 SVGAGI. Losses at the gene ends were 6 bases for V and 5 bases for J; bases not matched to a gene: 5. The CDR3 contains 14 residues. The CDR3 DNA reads TGTGCCAGCAGCCGGGACAGGTACAATGAAAAACTGTTTTTT. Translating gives CASSRDRYNEKLFF.

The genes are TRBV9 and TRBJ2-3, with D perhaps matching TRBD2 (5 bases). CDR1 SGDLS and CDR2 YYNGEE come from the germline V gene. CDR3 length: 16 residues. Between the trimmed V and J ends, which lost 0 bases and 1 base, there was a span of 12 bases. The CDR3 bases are TGTGCCAGCAGCGTAGGAGGTGGGAGAGGCACAGATACGCAGTATTTT. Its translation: CASSVGGGRGTDTQYF.

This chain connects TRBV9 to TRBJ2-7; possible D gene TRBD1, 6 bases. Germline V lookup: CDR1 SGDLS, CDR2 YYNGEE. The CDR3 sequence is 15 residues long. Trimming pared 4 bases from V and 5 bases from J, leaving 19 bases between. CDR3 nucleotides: TGTGCCAGCAGCTTACAAAGGGGGTTCGTCAACGAGCAGTACTTC. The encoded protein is CASSLQRGFVNEQYF.

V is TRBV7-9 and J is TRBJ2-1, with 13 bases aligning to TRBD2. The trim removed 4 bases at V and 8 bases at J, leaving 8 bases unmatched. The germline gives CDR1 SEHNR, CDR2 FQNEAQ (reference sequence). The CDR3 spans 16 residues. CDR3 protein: CASSSTSGRAVDEQFF. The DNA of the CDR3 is TGTGCCAGCAGCTCAACTAGCGGGAGGGCCGTCGATGAGCAGTTCTTC.

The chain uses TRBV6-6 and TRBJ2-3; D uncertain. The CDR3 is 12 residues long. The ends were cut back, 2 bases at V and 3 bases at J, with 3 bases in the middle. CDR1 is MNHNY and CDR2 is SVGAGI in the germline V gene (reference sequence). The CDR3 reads CASSYTTDTQYF. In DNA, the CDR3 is TGTGCCAGCAGTTACACAACAGATACGCAGTATTTT.

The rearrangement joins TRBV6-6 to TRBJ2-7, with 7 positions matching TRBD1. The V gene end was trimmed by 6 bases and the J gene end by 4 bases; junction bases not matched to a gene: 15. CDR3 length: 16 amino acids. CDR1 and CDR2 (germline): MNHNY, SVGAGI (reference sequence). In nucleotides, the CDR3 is TGTGCCAGCAGCCACACCAGACAGGGCGCGTGGTACGAGCAGTACTTC. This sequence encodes CASSHTRQGAWYEQYF.

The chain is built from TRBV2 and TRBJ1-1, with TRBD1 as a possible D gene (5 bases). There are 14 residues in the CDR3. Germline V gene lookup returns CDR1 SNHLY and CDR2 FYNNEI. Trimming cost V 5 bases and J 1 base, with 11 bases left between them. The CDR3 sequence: CASSRGQGNTEAFF. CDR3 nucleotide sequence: TGTGCCAGCAGTAGGGGTCAGGGGAACACTGAAGCTTTCTTT. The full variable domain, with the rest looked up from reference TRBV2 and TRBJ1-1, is EPEVTQTPSHQVTQMGQEVILRCVPISNHLYFYWYRQILGQKVEFLVSFYNNEISEKSEIFDDQFSVERPDGSNFTLKIRSTKLEDSAMYFCASSRGQGNTEAFFGQGTRLTVV.

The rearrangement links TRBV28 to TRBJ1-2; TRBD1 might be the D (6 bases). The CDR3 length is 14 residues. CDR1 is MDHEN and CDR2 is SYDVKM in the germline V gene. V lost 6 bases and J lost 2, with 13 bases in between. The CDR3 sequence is CASSPGTPNYGYTF. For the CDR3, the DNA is TGTGCCAGCAGCCCCGGGACACCGAACTATGGCTACACCTTC.

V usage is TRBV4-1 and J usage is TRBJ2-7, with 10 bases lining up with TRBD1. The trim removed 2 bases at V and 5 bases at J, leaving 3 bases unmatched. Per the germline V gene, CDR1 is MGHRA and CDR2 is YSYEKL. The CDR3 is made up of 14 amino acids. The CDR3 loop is CASSQWTGGHEQYF. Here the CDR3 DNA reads TGCGCCAGCAGCCAATGGACAGGGGGTCACGAGCAGTACTTC.

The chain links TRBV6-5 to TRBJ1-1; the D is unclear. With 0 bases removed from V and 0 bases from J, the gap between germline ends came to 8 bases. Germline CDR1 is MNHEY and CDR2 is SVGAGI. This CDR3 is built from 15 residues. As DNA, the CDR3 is TGTGCCAGCAGTTACTCGAGCGGAGTGAACACTGAAGCTTTCTTT. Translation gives CASSYSSGVNTEAFF.

The CDR3 protein is CASSEFSGIDGYTF. CDR3 DNA sequence: TGTGCCAGCAGTGAATTCTCAGGGATTGATGGCTACACCTTC. The J gene is TRBJ1-2, the V gene TRBV25-1, with D possibly matching TRBD1 (5 bases). The V gene's germline CDR1 is MGHDK and CDR2 SYGVNS. With 1 base removed from V and 6 bases from J, the gap between germline ends came to 12 bases. The CDR3 is made up of 14 amino acids.

CDR3: CASSLPQDTQYF. The CDR3 DNA is TGTGCCAGCAGCTTGCCACAGGATACGCAGTATTTT. V usage is TRBV5-4 and J usage is TRBJ2-3; D remains ambiguous. The germline gives CDR1 SGHNT, CDR2 YYREEE (reference sequence). Trimming cost V 1 base and J 6 bases, with 6 bases left between them. This CDR3 spans 12 amino acids.

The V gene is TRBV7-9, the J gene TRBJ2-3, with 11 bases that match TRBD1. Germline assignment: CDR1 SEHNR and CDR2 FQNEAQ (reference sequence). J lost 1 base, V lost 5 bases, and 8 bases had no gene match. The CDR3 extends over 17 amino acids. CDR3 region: CASSAQLGQGGTDTQYF. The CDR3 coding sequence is TGTGCCAGCAGCGCACAATTGGGACAGGGGGGCACAGATACGCAGTATTTT.

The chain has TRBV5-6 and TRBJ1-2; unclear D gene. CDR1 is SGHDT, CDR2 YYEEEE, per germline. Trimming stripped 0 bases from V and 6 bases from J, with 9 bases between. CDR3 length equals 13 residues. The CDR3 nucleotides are TGTGCCAGCAGCTTGGGTGAGGGAGATGGCTACACCTTC. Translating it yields CASSLGEGDGYTF.

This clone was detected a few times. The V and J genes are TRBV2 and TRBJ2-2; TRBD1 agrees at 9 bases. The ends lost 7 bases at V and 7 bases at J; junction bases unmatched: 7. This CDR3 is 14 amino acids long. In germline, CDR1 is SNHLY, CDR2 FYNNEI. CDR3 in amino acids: CASTYRGQGGELFF. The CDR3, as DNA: TGTGCCAGCACCTACAGGGGGCAGGGCGGGGAGCTGTTTTTT.

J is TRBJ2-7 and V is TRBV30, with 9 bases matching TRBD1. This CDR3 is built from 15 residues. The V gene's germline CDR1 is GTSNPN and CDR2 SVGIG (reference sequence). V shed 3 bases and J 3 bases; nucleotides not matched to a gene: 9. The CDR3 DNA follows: TGTGCCTGGAGCAAACAGGGGGCTTTCGGCTACGAGCAGTACTTC. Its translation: CAWSKQGAFGYEQYF.

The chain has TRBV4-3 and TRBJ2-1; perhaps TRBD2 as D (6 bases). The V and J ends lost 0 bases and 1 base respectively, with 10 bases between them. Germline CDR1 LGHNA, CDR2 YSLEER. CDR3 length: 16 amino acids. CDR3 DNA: TGCGCCAGCAGCCAAGATCGGAGGGGATCCTACAATGAGCAGTTCTTC. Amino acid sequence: CASSQDRRGSYNEQFF.